This T cell receptor (beta chain) emerged from a study of cytomegalovirus exposure and HLA in healthy donors. Whole-study findings and limits: Many donors shared some public TCRs, even though most TCR sequences were rare. In the 130 or so validation repertoires, a later analysis found that first-cohort TCR clusters tended to co-occur.

Measured with immunoSEQ multiplex PCR; TCRdb has only the in-frame clones, and not every one. The sample contains fewer than 130,000 clones, around nine tenths of which appear only once. Comments on this clone: Its antigen remains unidentified.

V lost 3 bases to trimming and J lost 0 bases, with 6 bases between them. The CDR3 is made up of 13 amino acids. CDR1 SGHRS and CDR2 YFSETQ come from the germline V gene. This receptor was obtained from a woman in her twenties or thirties in good health and CMV-seropositive. The genes are TRBV5-1 and TRBJ1-2; D is undetermined. The specimen sequenced was PBMCs. CDR3 sequence reads: CASSYGSNYGYTF. The DNA of the CDR3 is TGCGCCAGCAGCTATGGCTCTAACTATGGCTACACCTTC.